The clone carrying this TCR beta chain was recorded a few times. This sample was included in a study of blood T cells in healthy people across ages. It was with a sample-barcoded 5' primer and a J-beta primer mix that a second PCR of about 6 to 11 cycles was run. TCRdb fed the 5' RACE reads into MiXCR, producing one record per CDR3 protein. The sample lists 600,000 to 850,000 distinct CDR3 sequences, roughly 43% occurring once. Each sample used at least 6 million PBMCs. This CDR3 region has 18 residues. From germline, CDR1 is SEHNR and CDR2 FQNEAQ (reference sequence). Unmatched junction bases numbered 15, after V lost 5 bases and J lost 0 bases.

This TCR came from a woman aged 55 to 70 in good health. Sample: blood. This chain uses TRBV7-9 with TRBJ1-2; TRBD1 aligns across 7 bases. CDR3 sequence: CASSPDRFPPPSNYGYTF. CDR3 DNA: TGTGCCAGCAGCCCGGACAGGTTTCCACCCCCTTCTAACTATGGCTACACCTTC.